These 15 T cell receptor beta chains originate from one sample sequenced in a study of shared clonotypes between healthy human individuals. The repertoire was sequenced with immunoSEQ multiplex PCR; TCRdb's copy has only in-frame clones and lacks some. Here the sample spans about 510,000 clones, 95% to 97% being singletons. The sequenced sample consisted of naive CD4+ T cells sorted from blood. As to subset: CD45RA+ positively selected. These TCRs come from a woman in her 30s in good health.

The chain has TRBV5-1 and TRBJ2-2, with D possibly being TRBD1 (5 bases). Germline V lookup: CDR1 SGHRS, CDR2 YFSETQ. This CDR3 region has 13 residues. V shed 5 bases and J shed 3 bases, with 8 bases lying between them. In nucleotides, the CDR3 is TGCGCCAGCAGAGACAGAGACACCGGGGAGCTGTTTTTT. Translating gives CASRDRDTGELFF. Supplemented by reference TRBV5-1 and TRBJ2-2, the full variable domain reads KAGVTQTPRYLIKTRGQQVTLSCSPISGHRSVSWYQQTPGQGLQFLFEYFSETQRNKGNFPGRFSGRQFSNSRSEMNVSTLELGDSALYLCASRDRDTGELFFGEGSRLTVL.

The chain recombines TRBV7-9 with TRBJ2-7, with D possibly TRBD1 on 6 matching bases. Trimming took 5 bases from V and 5 from J, leaving 19 bases between them. The CDR3 is made up of 15 amino acids. Per the germline V gene, CDR1 is SEHNR and CDR2 is FQNEAQ (reference sequence). Here the CDR3 reads CASSGFAQGIHEQYF. In DNA, the CDR3 is TGTGCCAGCAGCGGGTTTGCACAGGGAATCCACGAGCAGTACTTC. The whole variable domain, filled in from reference TRBV7-9 and TRBJ2-7, reads DTGVSQNPRHKITKRGQNVTFRCDPISEHNRLYWYRQTLGQGPEFLTYFQNEAQLEKSRLLSDRFSAERPKGSFSTLEIQRTEQGDSAMYLCASSGFAQGIHEQYFGPGTRLTVT.

The genes are TRBV5-5 and TRBJ2-2, with 9 bases matching TRBD1. Germline-derived CDR1 and CDR2 are SGHKS and YYEKEE (reference sequence). J was trimmed by 9 bases and V by 6 bases; bases with no gene match: 9. The CDR3 runs 14 residues. In nucleotides, the CDR3 is TGTGCCAGCAATATCCGGGACAGGGACTGGGAGCTGTTTTTT. It translates to CASNIRDRDWELFF.

This clone was observed a single time. The genes are TRBV10-2 and TRBJ2-5; no clear D gene. The CDR3 consists of 14 residues. V lost 7 bases to trimming and J lost 3 bases, with 15 bases between them. Germline V lookup: CDR1 WSHSY, CDR2 SAAADI. CDR3 sequence: CASTNRGLEETQYF. The CDR3 DNA sequence: TGCGCCAGCACCAACCGAGGCTTGGAAGAGACCCAGTACTTC.

The rearrangement uses TRBV4-1 and TRBJ1-6, with TRBD1 as a possible D gene (6 bases). This CDR3 is 16 amino acids long. Germline V gene data show CDR1 as MGHRA and CDR2 as YSYEKL. Trimming took off 1 base at V and 5 bases at J, with 12 bases between the two ends. The CDR3 DNA sequence: TGCGCCAGCAGCCAAGTCTATACAGGGAATAATTCACCCCTCCACTTT. Translating gives CASSQVYTGNNSPLHF.

This chain joins TRBV28 and TRBJ2-1; D not certain. V was clipped by 5 bases and J by 9 bases, with 11 bases between them. CDR1 and CDR2 (germline): MDHEN, SYDVKM. The CDR3 runs 12 residues. CDR3 residues: CASSERSSEQFF. CDR3 nucleotides: TGTGCCAGCAGTGAGCGCAGTAGTGAGCAGTTCTTC.

J is TRBJ2-2 and V is TRBV19; 7 nucleotides line up with TRBD1. CDR1 and CDR2 (germline): LNHDA, SQIVND (reference sequence). After removal of 9 bases from V and 6 bases from J, the junction contained 7 bases not matched to a gene. There are 13 residues in the CDR3. As DNA, the CDR3 is TGTGCCAGCACCAGGGGGTCGGCCGGGGAGCTGTTTTTT. As protein: CASTRGSAGELFF.

The chain joins TRBV28 to TRBJ1-5; no definite D call. V was pared by 4 bases and J by 6 bases, with 16 bases between. The CDR3 is 15 residues long. Germline CDR1 MDHEN, CDR2 SYDVKM. The CDR3 loop reads CASSYRATSAQPQHF. CDR3 coding DNA: TGTGCCAGCAGTTACCGCGCGACTTCAGCTCAGCCCCAGCATTTT.

This clone was counted a single time. This chain uses TRBV2 with TRBJ1-5, with TRBD1 matching 9 bases. CDR1 SNHLY and CDR2 FYNNEI come from the germline V gene. The CDR3 extends over 15 amino acids. Unmatched junction bases numbered 7, after V lost 6 bases and J lost 4 bases. The CDR3, as DNA: TGTGCCAGCAGCCCGGACAGGGGTAAAAATCAGCCCCAGCATTTT. Amino acids: CASSPDRGKNQPQHF.

This clone occurred once. V gene TRBV28 combines with J gene TRBJ1-6, with D maybe TRBD1 (5 bases). There are 13 residues in the CDR3. The germline V gene encodes CDR1 MDHEN and CDR2 SYDVKM. V gave up 5 bases and J gave up 6 bases, with 8 bases separating them. CDR3 bases: TGTGCCAGCAGTCCGACAGTTAATTCACCCCTCCACTTT. Translated, it gives CASSPTVNSPLHF.

V and J are TRBV28 and TRBJ1-1; TRBD1 agrees at 8 bases. After removal of 4 bases from V and 7 bases from J, the junction contained 14 bases not matched to a gene. Germline CDR1 is MDHEN and CDR2 is SYDVKM. The CDR3 has 16 amino acids. CDR3 sequence: CASSSPGQGPLFEAFF. CDR3 DNA sequence: TGTGCCAGCAGTTCCCCTGGACAGGGCCCACTCTTTGAAGCTTTCTTT.

The chain joins TRBV7-2 to TRBJ2-5; a possible D gene is TRBD2 (6 bases). Germline V gene lookup returns CDR1 SGHTA and CDR2 FQGNSA. Trimming took off 5 bases at V and 1 base at J, with 14 bases between the two ends. This CDR3 has 15 amino acids. CDR3 nucleotide sequence: TGTGCCAGCAGCCGGGGGACGCCGATCCAAGAGACCCAGTACTTC. Protein product: CASSRGTPIQETQYF.

This clone has just one count. The J gene is TRBJ1-5, the V gene TRBV7-3, with a tentative D call TRBD1 (5 bases). Deletions cut 5 bases from V and 5 bases from J, with 10 bases between. The CDR3 is 13 amino acids. Germline V gene lookup returns CDR1 SGHTA and CDR2 FQGTGA. CDR3 sequence: CASSQQVHQPQHF. The CDR3 DNA reads as TGTGCCAGCAGCCAACAGGTTCATCAGCCCCAGCATTTT. The full variable domain, its missing parts supplied by reference TRBV7-3 and TRBJ1-5, is GAGVSQTPSNKVTEKGKYVELRCDPISGHTALYWYRQSLGQGPEFLIYFQGTGAADDSGLPNDRFFAVRPEGSVSTLKIQRTERGDSAVYLCASSQQVHQPQHFGDGTRLSIL.

J is TRBJ1-1 and V is TRBV28; 8 bases line up with TRBD1. CDR3 size: 15 residues. Germline CDR1 is MDHEN and CDR2 is SYDVKM. J lost 5 bases, V lost 6 bases, and 11 bases had no gene match. The DNA for the CDR3 is TGTGCCAGCAGCGCAGGGGGCGCTTCTGGGACTGAAGCTTTCTTT. Its translation is CASSAGGASGTEAFF.

The V call is TRBV28, the J call TRBJ2-1, with 11 positions matching TRBD1. The CDR3 sequence is 14 residues long. Germline-derived CDR1 and CDR2 are MDHEN and SYDVKM. V was clipped by 4 bases and J by 10 bases; unmatched bases: 6. CDR3 protein: CASSSGQGVGEQFF. The DNA for the CDR3 is TGTGCCAGCAGTTCGGGACAGGGGGTTGGGGAGCAGTTCTTC.